The present TCR beta chain was sequenced within a study of T-cell reconstitution after alpha-beta-depleted transplantation in children. Unique molecular identifiers were incorporated during preparation of the TCRbeta library. TCRdb re-derived calls from the PCR reads in MiXCR, one entry per CDR3 protein. Of 750,000 to 950,000 distinct CDR3 sequences detected, 15% to 20% appear once; the ten largest clones hold about 4.6%. This clonotype was seen a handful of times. Its antigen is still unknown. Study-wide results and limits: Expanded clones from the graft, numbering several hundred, reportedly supplied alpha-beta T cells about two months after transplant.

This receptor was taken from a male patient aged 10-17 years who had a stem cell transplant for acute lymphoblastic leukemia, so the T cells may come from the graft donor. Sequencing was performed on PBMCs, mostly from graft donor cells, taken 360 days after TCRalphabeta/CD19-depleted stem cell transplant.

The CDR3: CASSPKGGYSYEQYF. CDR3 DNA sequence: TGTGCCAGCTCCCCAAAGGGAGGCTACTCCTACGAGCAGTACTTC. The chain employs TRBV18 and TRBJ2-7, with TRBD2 as a possible D gene (6 bases). Germline CDR1 and CDR2: KGHSH and LQKENI. The CDR3 loop spans 15 amino acids. Trimming took off 6 bases at V and 0 bases at J, with 15 bases between the two ends.